This T cell receptor (beta chain) was identified during a study of blood T cell repertoires in COVID-19. Study in general: Acute-phase and convalescent COVID-19 samples originated in the United States, Italy and Spain.

Sequenced by immunoSEQ multiplex PCR; TCRdb stores in-frame clones only, minus some. The repertoire holds roughly 230,000 clones, 85% seen once, with around 5.5% in the top ten. The J segment lost 6 bases and the V segment lost 4 bases, leaving 4 bases of the junction unmatched. This CDR3 is 14 amino acids long. Germline CDR1 SEHNR, CDR2 FQNEAQ (reference sequence). Material: peripheral blood. V usage is TRBV7-9 and J usage is TRBJ1-4; 8 positions match TRBD1. The sequence derives from a man aged 50 or older with COVID-19, enrolled during active disease. The CDR3 region is CASSSGQADEKLFF. CDR3 DNA: TGTGCCAGCAGCTCGGGACAGGCAGATGAAAAACTGTTTTTT. The full variable domain, rest sourced from reference TRBV7-9 and TRBJ1-4, is DTGVSQNPRHKITKRGQNVTFRCDPISEHNRLYWYRQTLGQGPEFLTYFQNEAQLEKSRLLSDRFSAERPKGSFSTLEIQRTEQGDSAMYLCASSSGQADEKLFFGSGTQLSVL.